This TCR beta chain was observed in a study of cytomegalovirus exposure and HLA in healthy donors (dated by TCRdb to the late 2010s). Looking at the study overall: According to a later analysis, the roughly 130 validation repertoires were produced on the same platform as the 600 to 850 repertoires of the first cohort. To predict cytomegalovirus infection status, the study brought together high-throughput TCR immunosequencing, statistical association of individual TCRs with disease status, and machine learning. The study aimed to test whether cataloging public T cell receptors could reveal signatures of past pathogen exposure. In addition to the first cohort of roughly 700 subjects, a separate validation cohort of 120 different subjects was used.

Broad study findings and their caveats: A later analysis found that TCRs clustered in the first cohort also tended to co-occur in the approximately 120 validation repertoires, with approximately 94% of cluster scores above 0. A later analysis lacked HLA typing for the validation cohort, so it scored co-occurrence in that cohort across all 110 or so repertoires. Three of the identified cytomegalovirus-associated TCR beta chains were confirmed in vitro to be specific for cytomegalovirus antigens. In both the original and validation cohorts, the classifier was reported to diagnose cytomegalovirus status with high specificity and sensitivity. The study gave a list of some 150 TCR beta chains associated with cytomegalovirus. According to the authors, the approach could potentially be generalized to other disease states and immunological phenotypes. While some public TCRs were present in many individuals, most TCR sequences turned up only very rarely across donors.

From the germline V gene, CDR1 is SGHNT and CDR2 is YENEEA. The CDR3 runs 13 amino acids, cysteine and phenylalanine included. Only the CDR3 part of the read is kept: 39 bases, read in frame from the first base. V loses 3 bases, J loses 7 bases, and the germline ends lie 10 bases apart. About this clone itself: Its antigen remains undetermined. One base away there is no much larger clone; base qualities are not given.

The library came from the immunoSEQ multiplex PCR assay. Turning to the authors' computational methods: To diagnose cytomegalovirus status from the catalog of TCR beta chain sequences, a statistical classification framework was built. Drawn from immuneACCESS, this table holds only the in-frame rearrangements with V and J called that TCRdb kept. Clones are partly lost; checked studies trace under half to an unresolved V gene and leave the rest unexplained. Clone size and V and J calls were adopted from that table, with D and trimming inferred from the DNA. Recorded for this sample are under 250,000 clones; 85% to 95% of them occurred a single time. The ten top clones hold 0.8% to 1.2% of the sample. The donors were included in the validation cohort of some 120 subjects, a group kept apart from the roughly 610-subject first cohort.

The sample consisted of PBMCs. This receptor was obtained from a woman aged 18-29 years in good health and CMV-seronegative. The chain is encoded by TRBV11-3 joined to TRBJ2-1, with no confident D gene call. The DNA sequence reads TGTGCCAGCAGCTTCAACAGCTTGAATGAGCAGTTCTTC. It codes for CASSFNSLNEQFF.